Described below is a single T cell receptor (beta chain) sequence and its context. Germline V gene data show CDR1 as SNHLY and CDR2 as FYNNEI. The CDR3 consists of 15 residues. Between the trimmed V and J ends, which lost 6 bases and 0 bases, there was a span of 12 bases. This sample stems from a study of cytomegalovirus exposure and HLA in healthy donors. PCR primers comprised 60 Vbeta and 13 Jbeta primers. The data were produced by immunoSEQ multiplex PCR, yet TCRdb's version contains in-frame clones alone and is incomplete. The sample has over 150,000 clones; about four fifths are singletons. This chain links TRBV2 with TRBJ2-1; D may be TRBD2 (5 bases). The sequenced material came from PBMCs. This clonotype originated in a woman aged 45-59 years in good health and CMV-seronegative. In DNA, the CDR3 is TGTGCCAGCAGCCCCGAGGGTCCCTCCTACAATGAGCAGTTCTTC. Translated: CASSPEGPSYNEQFF.